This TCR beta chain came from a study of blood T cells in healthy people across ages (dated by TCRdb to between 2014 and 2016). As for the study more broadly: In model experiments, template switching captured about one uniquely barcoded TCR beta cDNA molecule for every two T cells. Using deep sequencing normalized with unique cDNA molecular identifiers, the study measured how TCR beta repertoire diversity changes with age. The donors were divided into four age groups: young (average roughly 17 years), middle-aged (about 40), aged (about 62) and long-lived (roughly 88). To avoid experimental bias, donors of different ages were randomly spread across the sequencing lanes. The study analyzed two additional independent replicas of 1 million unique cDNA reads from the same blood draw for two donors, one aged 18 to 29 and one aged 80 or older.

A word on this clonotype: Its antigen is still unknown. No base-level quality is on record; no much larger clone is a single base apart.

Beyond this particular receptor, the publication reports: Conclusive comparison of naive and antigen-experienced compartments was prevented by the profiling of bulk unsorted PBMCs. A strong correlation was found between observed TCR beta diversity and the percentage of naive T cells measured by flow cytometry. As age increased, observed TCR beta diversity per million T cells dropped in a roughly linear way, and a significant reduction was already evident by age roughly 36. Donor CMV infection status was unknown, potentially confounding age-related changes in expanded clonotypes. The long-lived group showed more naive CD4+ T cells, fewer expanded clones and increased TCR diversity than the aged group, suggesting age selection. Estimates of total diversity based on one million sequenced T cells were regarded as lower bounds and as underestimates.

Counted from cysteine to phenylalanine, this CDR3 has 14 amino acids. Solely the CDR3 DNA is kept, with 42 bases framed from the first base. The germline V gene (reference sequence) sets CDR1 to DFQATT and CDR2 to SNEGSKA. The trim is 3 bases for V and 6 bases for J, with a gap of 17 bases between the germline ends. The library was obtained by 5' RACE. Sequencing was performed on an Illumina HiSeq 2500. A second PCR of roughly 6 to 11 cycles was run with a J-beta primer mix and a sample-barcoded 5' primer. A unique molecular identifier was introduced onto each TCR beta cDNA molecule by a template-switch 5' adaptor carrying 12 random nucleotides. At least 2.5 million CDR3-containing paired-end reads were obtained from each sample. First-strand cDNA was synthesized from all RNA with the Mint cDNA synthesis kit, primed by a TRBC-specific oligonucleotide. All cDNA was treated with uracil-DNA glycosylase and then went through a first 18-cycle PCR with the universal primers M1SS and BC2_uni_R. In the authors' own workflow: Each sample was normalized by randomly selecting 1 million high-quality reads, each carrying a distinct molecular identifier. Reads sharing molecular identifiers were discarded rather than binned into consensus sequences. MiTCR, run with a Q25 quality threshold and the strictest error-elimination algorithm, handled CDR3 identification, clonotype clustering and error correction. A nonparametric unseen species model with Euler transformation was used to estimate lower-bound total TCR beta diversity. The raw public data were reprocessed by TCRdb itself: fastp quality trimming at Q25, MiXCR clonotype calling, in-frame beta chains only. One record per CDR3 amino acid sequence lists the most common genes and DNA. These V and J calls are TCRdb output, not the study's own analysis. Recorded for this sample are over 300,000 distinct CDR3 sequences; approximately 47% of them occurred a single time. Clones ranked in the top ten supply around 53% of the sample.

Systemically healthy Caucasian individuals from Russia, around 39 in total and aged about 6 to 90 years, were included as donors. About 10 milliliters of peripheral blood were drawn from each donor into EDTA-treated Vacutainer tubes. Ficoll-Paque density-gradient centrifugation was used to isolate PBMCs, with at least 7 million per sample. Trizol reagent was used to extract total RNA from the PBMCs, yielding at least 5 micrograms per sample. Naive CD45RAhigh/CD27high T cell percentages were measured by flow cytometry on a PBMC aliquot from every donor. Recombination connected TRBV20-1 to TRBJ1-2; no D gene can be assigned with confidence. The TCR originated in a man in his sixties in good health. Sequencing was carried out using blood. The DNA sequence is TGCAGTGCTAGTGCCTCGGGGTCCGGACATGGCTACACCTTC. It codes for CSASASGSGHGYTF.